Listed below are T cell receptor beta chains from one sample, sequenced in a study of blood T cell repertoires in COVID-19. Here immunoSEQ multiplex PCR was the method, and the copy in TCRdb shows in-frame clones only, minus some. Of some 100,000 clones listed, around 90% were seen once; the top ten hold approximately 5.1%. Sequenced: peripheral blood. Receptors originate from a man in his sixties or seventies with acute or convalescent COVID-19. Each CDR3 is given with its conserved first and last residue. Fields, in order: CDR3 protein, CDR3 DNA, D gene, J gene, clone size, V gene. A D gene is named only where the DNA matches it firmly. The size of a clone is reported for some rows only, either as once, few or many, or as a class for expanded clones.

CDR3aa: CASYPGQHFYGYTF; CDR3nt: TGTGCCAGTTATCCGGGACAACATTTCTATGGCTACACCTTC; d_gene: .; j_gene: TRBJ1-2; abundance: .; v_gene: TRBV6-5
CDR3aa: CASSEGGDGAYEQYF; CDR3nt: TGTGCCAGCAGTGAAGGCGGGGACGGGGCCTACGAGCAGTACTTC; d_gene: .; j_gene: TRBJ2-7; abundance: few; v_gene: TRBV2
CDR3aa: CASSPGENQPQHF; CDR3nt: TGTGCCAGCTCACCCGGGGAGAATCAGCCCCAGCATTTT; d_gene: .; j_gene: TRBJ1-5; abundance: .; v_gene: TRBV18
CDR3aa: CASSYSGQGYGYTF; CDR3nt: TGTGCCAGCAGTTACTCCGGACAGGGGTACGGCTACACCTTC; d_gene: TRBD1; j_gene: TRBJ1-2; abundance: .; v_gene: TRBV6-5
CDR3aa: CASSRGQIYAQYF; CDR3nt: TGTGCCAGCAGCCGCGGACAGATTTATGCCCAGTACTTC; d_gene: .; j_gene: TRBJ2-5; abundance: once; v_gene: TRBV3-1/TRBV3-2
CDR3aa: CVGANYGYTF; CDR3nt: TGCGTGGGAGCTAACTATGGCTACACCTTC; d_gene: .; j_gene: TRBJ1-2; abundance: .; v_gene: TRBV20-1
CDR3aa: CASGAGQGPKRQFF; CDR3nt: TGTGCCAGTGGAGCGGGACAGGGACCTAAACGGCAGTTCTTC; d_gene: TRBD1; j_gene: TRBJ2-1; abundance: .; v_gene: TRBV19
CDR3aa: CASSLSGVSRGYTF; CDR3nt: TGTGCCAGCAGTCTATCAGGGGTCTCCCGGGGCTACACCTTC; d_gene: .; j_gene: TRBJ1-2; abundance: .; v_gene: TRBV6-5
CDR3aa: CASSLVDSGYTF; CDR3nt: TGTGCCAGCAGCTTAGTGGACTCTGGCTACACCTTC; d_gene: .; j_gene: TRBJ1-2; abundance: .; v_gene: TRBV7-9
CDR3aa: CATSDLVGTGSLNEQFF; CDR3nt: TGTGCCACCAGTGATTTAGTTGGGACAGGGTCGTTAAATGAGCAGTTCTTC; d_gene: TRBD1; j_gene: TRBJ2-1; abundance: .; v_gene: TRBV24-1
CDR3aa: CASSIRSGRAYEQYF; CDR3nt: TGTGCCAGTAGTATTAGGAGCGGGAGGGCCTACGAGCAGTACTTC; d_gene: TRBD2; j_gene: TRBJ2-7; abundance: .; v_gene: TRBV19
CDR3aa: CASSRGLGNTIYF; CDR3nt: TGTGCCAGCAGTAGGGGGCTAGGAAACACCATATATTTT; d_gene: TRBD1; j_gene: TRBJ1-3; abundance: once; v_gene: TRBV25-1
CDR3aa: CASRWGQAMNTEAFF; CDR3nt: TGTGCCAGCAGATGGGGACAGGCAATGAACACTGAAGCTTTCTTT; d_gene: TRBD1; j_gene: TRBJ1-1; abundance: once; v_gene: TRBV6-5
CDR3aa: CASRDRATNEKLFF; CDR3nt: TGTGCCAGCAGGGACAGGGCAACTAATGAAAAACTGTTTTTT; d_gene: TRBD1; j_gene: TRBJ1-4; abundance: once; v_gene: TRBV11-2
CDR3aa: CASSRAGVTSYNEQFF; CDR3nt: TGCGCCAGCAGCCGAGCGGGAGTGACGTCCTACAATGAGCAGTTCTTC; d_gene: TRBD2; j_gene: TRBJ2-1; abundance: .; v_gene: TRBV5-1
CDR3aa: CASSPDINYGYTF; CDR3nt: TGTGCCAGCAGCCCTGACATAAACTATGGCTACACCTTC; d_gene: .; j_gene: TRBJ1-2; abundance: .; v_gene: TRBV7-2
CDR3aa: CASSTRQGDYTF; CDR3nt: TGTGCCAGTAGTACCCGACAGGGGGACTACACCTTC; d_gene: TRBD1; j_gene: TRBJ1-2; abundance: .; v_gene: TRBV19
CDR3aa: CATSRDSSNQPQHF; CDR3nt: TGTGCCACCAGCAGAGACAGTAGCAATCAGCCCCAGCATTTT; d_gene: .; j_gene: TRBJ1-5; abundance: .; v_gene: TRBV15
CDR3aa: CASIFTPGTGGNGELFF; CDR3nt: TGCGCCAGCATCTTCACCCCCGGGACAGGGGGCAACGGGGAGCTGTTTTTT; d_gene: TRBD1; j_gene: TRBJ2-2; abundance: .; v_gene: TRBV5-1
CDR3aa: CASSAGGWVGTDTQYF; CDR3nt: TGTGCCAGCAGCGCAGGAGGGTGGGTCGGCACAGATACGCAGTATTTT; d_gene: .; j_gene: TRBJ2-3; abundance: .; v_gene: TRBV7-9
CDR3aa: CASSLGGQASTEAFF; CDR3nt: TGTGCCAGCAGCTTAGGCGGGCAAGCTTCCACTGAAGCTTTCTTT; d_gene: .; j_gene: TRBJ1-1; abundance: .; v_gene: TRBV11-3
CDR3aa: CASSVDREGKLFF; CDR3nt: TGTGCCAGCAGCGTAGATAGGGAGGGAAAACTGTTTTTT; d_gene: .; j_gene: TRBJ1-4; abundance: .; v_gene: TRBV9
CDR3aa: CASSLGQGIAKNIQYF; CDR3nt: TGCGCCAGCAGCTTGGGACAGGGCATAGCCAAAAACATTCAGTACTTC; d_gene: TRBD1; j_gene: TRBJ2-4; abundance: .; v_gene: TRBV5-1
CDR3aa: CASSWTLYEQYF; CDR3nt: TGTGCCAGCAGTTGGACTCTCTACGAGCAGTACTTC; d_gene: .; j_gene: TRBJ2-7; abundance: few; v_gene: TRBV7-9
CDR3aa: CASSIQGDPYEQYF; CDR3nt: TGTGCCAGCAGTATACAGGGAGACCCCTACGAGCAGTACTTC; d_gene: .; j_gene: TRBJ2-7; abundance: .; v_gene: TRBV27
CDR3aa: CASSLGGYNEQFF; CDR3nt: TGTGCCAGCAGTTTGGGAGGATACAATGAGCAGTTCTTC; d_gene: .; j_gene: TRBJ2-1; abundance: .; v_gene: TRBV27
CDR3aa: CASSLERGPPYEQYF; CDR3nt: TGTGCCAGCAGCTTGGAGCGGGGGCCTCCCTACGAGCAGTACTTC; d_gene: TRBD2; j_gene: TRBJ2-7; abundance: .; v_gene: TRBV5-4
CDR3aa: CASSYSLRGQSSYEQYF; CDR3nt: TGTGCCAGCAGTTACTCGCTTAGGGGACAAAGCTCCTACGAGCAGTACTTC; d_gene: .; j_gene: TRBJ2-7; abundance: .; v_gene: TRBV6-2/TRBV6-3
CDR3aa: CASSSRGTAEAYGYTF; CDR3nt: TGTGCCAGCAGCTCACGAGGGACAGCAGAGGCCTATGGCTACACCTTC; d_gene: TRBD1; j_gene: TRBJ1-2; abundance: .; v_gene: TRBV7-2
CDR3aa: CASARGTQYF; CDR3nt: TGTGCCAGCGCACGTGGCACCCAGTACTTC; d_gene: .; j_gene: TRBJ2-5; abundance: .; v_gene: TRBV2
CDR3aa: CASSLGTVNTEAFF; CDR3nt: TGTGCCAGCAGCCTTGGGACAGTGAACACTGAAGCTTTCTTT; d_gene: TRBD1; j_gene: TRBJ1-1; abundance: .; v_gene: TRBV3-1/TRBV3-2
CDR3aa: CASSLYGRYARAPNEKLFF; CDR3nt: TGTGCCAGCAGCTTATATGGGAGGTACGCGAGGGCACCTAATGAAAAACTGTTTTTT; d_gene: .; j_gene: TRBJ1-4; abundance: .; v_gene: TRBV11-3
CDR3aa: CASRPLGTVPEAFF; CDR3nt: TGTGCCAGCAGGCCTCTAGGGACAGTACCTGAAGCTTTCTTT; d_gene: TRBD1; j_gene: TRBJ1-1; abundance: once; v_gene: TRBV28
CDR3aa: CASSILGTSIYNEQFF; CDR3nt: TGTGCCAGCAGCATCCTAGGGACTAGCATATACAATGAGCAGTTCTTC; d_gene: TRBD2; j_gene: TRBJ2-1; abundance: .; v_gene: TRBV27
CDR3aa: CASKLTGMGQPQHF; CDR3nt: TGTGCCAGCAAACTGACAGGGATGGGTCAGCCCCAGCATTTT; d_gene: TRBD1; j_gene: TRBJ1-5; abundance: .; v_gene: TRBV2
CDR3aa: CASSLQTSGNYEQYF; CDR3nt: TGTGCCAGCAGCTTACAAACTAGCGGAAACTACGAGCAGTACTTC; d_gene: TRBD2; j_gene: TRBJ2-7; abundance: .; v_gene: TRBV7-9
CDR3aa: CASFGGYTQYF; CDR3nt: TGTGCCAGCTTCGGGGGTTATACGCAGTATTTT; d_gene: .; j_gene: TRBJ2-3; abundance: .; v_gene: TRBV12-3/TRBV12-4
CDR3aa: CATSGGLAVEGETQYF; CDR3nt: TGTGCCACCAGCGGGGGACTAGCGGTAGAGGGAGAGACCCAGTACTTC; d_gene: TRBD2; j_gene: TRBJ2-5; abundance: .; v_gene: TRBV15